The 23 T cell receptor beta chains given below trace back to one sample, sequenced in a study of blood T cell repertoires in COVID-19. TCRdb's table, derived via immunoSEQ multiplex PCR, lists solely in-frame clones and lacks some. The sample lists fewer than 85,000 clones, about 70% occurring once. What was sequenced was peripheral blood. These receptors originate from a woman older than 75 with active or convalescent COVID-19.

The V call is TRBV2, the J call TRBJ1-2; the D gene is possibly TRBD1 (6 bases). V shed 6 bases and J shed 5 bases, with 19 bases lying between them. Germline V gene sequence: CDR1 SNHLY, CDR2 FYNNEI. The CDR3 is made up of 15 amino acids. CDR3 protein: CASRPNAGGGYGYTF. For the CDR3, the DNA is TGTGCCAGCAGGCCGAATGCTGGGGGCGGGTATGGCTACACCTTC.

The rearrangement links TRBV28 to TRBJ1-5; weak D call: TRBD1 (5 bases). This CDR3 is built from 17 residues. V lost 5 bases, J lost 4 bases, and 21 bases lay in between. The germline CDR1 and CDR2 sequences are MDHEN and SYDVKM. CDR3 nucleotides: TGTGCCAGCAGTCCTCCCCCAGAAGGGGCTCGGAATCAGCCCCAGCATTTT. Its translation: CASSPPPEGARNQPQHF.

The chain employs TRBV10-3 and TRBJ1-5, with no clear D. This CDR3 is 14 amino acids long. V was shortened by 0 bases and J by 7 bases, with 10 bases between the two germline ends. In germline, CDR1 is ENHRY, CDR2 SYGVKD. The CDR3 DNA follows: TGTGCCATCAGTGAGTCAGTGACAAGCCAGCCCCAGCATTTT. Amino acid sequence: CAISESVTSQPQHF.

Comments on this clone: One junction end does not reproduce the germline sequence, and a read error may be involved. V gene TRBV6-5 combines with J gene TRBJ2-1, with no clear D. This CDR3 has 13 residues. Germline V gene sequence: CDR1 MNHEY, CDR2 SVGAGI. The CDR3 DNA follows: TGTGCCAGCAGTGACTCCAGTTCTTCTGAGCAGTTCTTC. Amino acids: CASSDSSSSEQFF.

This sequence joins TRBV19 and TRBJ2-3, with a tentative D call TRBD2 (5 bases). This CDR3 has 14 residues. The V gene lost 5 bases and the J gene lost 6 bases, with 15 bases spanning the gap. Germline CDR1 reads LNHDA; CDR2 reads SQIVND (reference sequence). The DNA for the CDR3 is TGTGCCAGTAGTGATGGACTGTCTCTGGATACGCAGTATTTT. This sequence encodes CASSDGLSLDTQYF.

The CDR3 loop is CASSLGYRGGYTF. The CDR3 nucleotides are TGTGCCAGCAGTTTAGGTTACCGGGGGGGCTACACCTTC. The chain joins TRBV28 to TRBJ1-2, with D possibly TRBD1 on 5 matching bases. Germline V gene data show CDR1 as MDHEN and CDR2 as SYDVKM. V gave up 2 bases and J gave up 8 bases, with 12 bases separating them. The CDR3 is 13 residues long.

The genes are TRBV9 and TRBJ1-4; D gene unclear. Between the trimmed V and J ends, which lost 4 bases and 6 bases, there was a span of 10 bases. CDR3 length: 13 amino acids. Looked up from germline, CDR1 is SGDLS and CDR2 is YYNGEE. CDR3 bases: TGTGCCAGCAGCCCCCCCGGGGATGAAAAACTGTTTTTT. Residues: CASSPPGDEKLFF.

CDR3 in DNA: TGCGCCAGCAGCCAAGACAGCTCAGGGGTTTATGGCTACACCTTC. Protein: CASSQDSSGVYGYTF. This chain joins TRBV4-3 and TRBJ1-2, with a weak D call TRBD1 (6 bases). There are 15 residues in the CDR3. V gave up 0 bases and J gave up 5 bases, with 13 bases separating them. Per the germline V gene, CDR1 is LGHNA and CDR2 is YSLEER.

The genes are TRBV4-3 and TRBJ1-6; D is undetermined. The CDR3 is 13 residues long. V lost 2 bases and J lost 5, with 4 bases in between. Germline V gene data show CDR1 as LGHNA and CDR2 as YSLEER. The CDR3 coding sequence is TGCGCCAGCAGCCAAACAAATAATTCACCCCTCCACTTT. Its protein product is CASSQTNNSPLHF.

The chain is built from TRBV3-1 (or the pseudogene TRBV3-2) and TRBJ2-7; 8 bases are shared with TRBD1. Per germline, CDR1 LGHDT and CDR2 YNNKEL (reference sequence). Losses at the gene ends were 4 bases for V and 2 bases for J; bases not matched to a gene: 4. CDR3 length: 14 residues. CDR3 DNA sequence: TGTGCCAGCAGCCGAGGGACAGGCACCTACGAGCAGTACTTC. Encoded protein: CASSRGTGTYEQYF.

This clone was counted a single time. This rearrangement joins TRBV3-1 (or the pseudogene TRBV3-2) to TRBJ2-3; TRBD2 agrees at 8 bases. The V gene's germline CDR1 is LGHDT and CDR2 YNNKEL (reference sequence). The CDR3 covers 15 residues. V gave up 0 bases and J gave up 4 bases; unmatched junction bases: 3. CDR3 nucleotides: TGTGCCAGCAGCCAAGATGCGGGACTAGCAGATACGCAGTATTTT. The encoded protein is CASSQDAGLADTQYF.

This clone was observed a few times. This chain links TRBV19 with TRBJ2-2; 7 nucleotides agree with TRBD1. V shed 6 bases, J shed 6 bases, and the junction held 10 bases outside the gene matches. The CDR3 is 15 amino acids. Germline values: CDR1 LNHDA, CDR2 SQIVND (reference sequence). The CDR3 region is CASRATGEWAGELFF. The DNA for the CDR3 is TGTGCCAGTAGAGCAACAGGGGAATGGGCCGGGGAGCTGTTTTTT. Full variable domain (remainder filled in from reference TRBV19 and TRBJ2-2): DGGITQSPKYLFRKEGQNVTLSCEQNLNHDAMYWYRQDPGQGLRLIYYSQIVNDFQKGDIAEGYSVSREKKESFPLTVTSAQKNPTAFYLCASRATGEWAGELFFGEGSRLTVL.

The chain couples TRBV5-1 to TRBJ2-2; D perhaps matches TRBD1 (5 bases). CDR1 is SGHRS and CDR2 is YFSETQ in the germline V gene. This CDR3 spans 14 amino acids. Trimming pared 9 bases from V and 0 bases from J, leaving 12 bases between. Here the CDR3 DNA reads TGCGCCACCAAAGAGACAGCGAACACCGGGGAGCTGTTTTTT. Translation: CATKETANTGELFF.

Written as DNA, the CDR3 is TGTGCCAGCAGTTACGCCGAGGGACAGGGATTATGGAACACTGAAGCTTTCTTT. Translated, it gives CASSYAEGQGLWNTEAFF. The J gene is TRBJ1-1, the V gene TRBV6-2 or TRBV6-3, with 9 bases matching TRBD1. Germline loops: CDR1 MNHEY, CDR2 SVGEGT. With 2 bases clipped from V and 1 base from J, the junction kept 11 bases outside the gene matches. This CDR3 has 18 amino acids.

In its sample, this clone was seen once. The CDR3 region has the DNA TGTGCCAGCAGCTCAAGACAGGGGGTGTCTGGGGCCAACGTCCTGACTTTC. It yields the protein CASSSRQGVSGANVLTF. The chain recombines TRBV5-4 with TRBJ2-6; 9 nucleotides align to TRBD1. The CDR3 is made up of 17 amino acids. J lost 1 base, V lost 3 bases, and 5 bases had no gene match. Per the germline V gene, CDR1 is SGHNT and CDR2 is YYREEE (reference sequence).

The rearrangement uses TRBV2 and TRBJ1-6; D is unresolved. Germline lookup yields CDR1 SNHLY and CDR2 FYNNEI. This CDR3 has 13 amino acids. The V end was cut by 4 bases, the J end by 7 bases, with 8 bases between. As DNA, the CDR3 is TGTGCCAGCAGTGGGCAGAGGAATTCACCCCTCCACTTT. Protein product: CASSGQRNSPLHF.

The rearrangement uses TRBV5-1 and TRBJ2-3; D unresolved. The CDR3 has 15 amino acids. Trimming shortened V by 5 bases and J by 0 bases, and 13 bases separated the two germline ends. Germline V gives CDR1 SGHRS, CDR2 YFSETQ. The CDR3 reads CASRRSAGSTDTQYF. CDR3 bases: TGCGCCAGCAGGCGGAGCGCCGGCAGCACAGATACGCAGTATTTT.

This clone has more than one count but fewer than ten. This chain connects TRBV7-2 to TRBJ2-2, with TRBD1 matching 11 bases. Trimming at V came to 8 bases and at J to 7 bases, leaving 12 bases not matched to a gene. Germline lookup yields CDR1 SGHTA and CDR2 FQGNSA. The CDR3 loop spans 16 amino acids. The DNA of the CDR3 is TGTGCCAGCGCCTGGACCGGGACAGGGGGTATCGGGGAGCTGTTTTTT. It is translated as CASAWTGTGGIGELFF.

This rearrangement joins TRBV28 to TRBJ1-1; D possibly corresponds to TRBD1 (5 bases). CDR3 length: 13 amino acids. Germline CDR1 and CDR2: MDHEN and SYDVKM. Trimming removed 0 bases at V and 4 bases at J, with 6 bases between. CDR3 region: CASSLWGGTEAFF. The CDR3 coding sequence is TGTGCCAGCAGTTTATGGGGGGGCACTGAAGCTTTCTTT. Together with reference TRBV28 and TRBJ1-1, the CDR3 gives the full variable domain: DVKVTQSSRYLVKRTGEKVFLECVQDMDHENMFWYRQDPGLGLRLIYFSYDVKMKEKGDIPEGYSVSREKKERFSLILESASTNQTSMYLCASSLWGGTEAFFGQGTRLTVV.

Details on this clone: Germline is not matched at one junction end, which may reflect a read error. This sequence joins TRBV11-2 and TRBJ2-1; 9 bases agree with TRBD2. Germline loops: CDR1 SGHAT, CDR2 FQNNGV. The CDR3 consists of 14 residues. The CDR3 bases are TGTGCCAGCACCTTAGCGGGGGTTGGGAATGAGCAGTTCTTC. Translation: CASTLAGVGNEQFF.

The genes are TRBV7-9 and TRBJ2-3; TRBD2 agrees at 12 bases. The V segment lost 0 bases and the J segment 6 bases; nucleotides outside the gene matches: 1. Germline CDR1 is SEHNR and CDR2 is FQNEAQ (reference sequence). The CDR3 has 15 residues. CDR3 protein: CASSLATSGGDTQYF. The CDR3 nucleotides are TGTGCCAGCAGCTTAGCTACTAGCGGGGGGGATACGCAGTATTTT. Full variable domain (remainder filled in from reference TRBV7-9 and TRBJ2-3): DTGVSQNPRHKITKRGQNVTFRCDPISEHNRLYWYRQTLGQGPEFLTYFQNEAQLEKSRLLSDRFSAERPKGSFSTLEIQRTEQGDSAMYLCASSLATSGGDTQYFGPGTRLTVL.

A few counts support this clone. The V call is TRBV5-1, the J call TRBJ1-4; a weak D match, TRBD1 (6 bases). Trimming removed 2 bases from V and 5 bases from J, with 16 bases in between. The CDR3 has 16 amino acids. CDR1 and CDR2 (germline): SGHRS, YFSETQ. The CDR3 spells CASSLVPQGINEKLFF. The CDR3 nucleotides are TGCGCCAGCAGCTTAGTCCCACAGGGAATAAATGAAAAACTGTTTTTT.

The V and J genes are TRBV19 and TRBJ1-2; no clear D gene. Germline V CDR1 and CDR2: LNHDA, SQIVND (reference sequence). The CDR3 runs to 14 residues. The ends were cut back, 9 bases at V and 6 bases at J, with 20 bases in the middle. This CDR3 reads CASHRRDTRDGYTF. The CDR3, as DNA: TGTGCCAGCCACAGACGGGATACTAGGGATGGCTACACCTTC.